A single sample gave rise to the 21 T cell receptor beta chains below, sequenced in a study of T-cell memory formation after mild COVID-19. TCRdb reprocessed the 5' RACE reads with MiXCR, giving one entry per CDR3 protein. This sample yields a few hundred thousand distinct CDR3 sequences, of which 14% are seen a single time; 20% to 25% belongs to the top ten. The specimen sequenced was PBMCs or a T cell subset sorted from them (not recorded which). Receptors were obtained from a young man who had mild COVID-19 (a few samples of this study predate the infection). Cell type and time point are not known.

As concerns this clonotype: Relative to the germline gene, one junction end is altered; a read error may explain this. DNA of the CDR3: TGTGCCAGCAGCTTAGAAGAGGGTAGCTTC. Encoded protein: CASSLEEGSF. The rearrangement uses TRBV7-9 and TRBJ2-7; a possible D gene is TRBD2 (5 bases). From germline, CDR1 is SEHNR and CDR2 FQNEAQ (reference sequence). The CDR3 runs 10 residues. Combining the CDR3 with reference TRBV7-9 and TRBJ2-7 gives the whole variable domain DTGVSQNPRHKITKRGQNVTFRCDPISEHNRLYWYRQTLGQGPEFLTYFQNEAQLEKSRLLSDRFSAERPKGSFSTLEIQRTEQGDSAMYLCASSLEEGSFGPGTRLTVT.

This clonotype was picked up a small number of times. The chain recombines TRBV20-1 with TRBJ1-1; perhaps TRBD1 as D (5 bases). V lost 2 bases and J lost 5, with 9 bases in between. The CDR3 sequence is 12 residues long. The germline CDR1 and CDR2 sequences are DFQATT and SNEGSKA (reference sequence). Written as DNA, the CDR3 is TGCAGTGCTAGAACCGGGGGAACTGAAGCTTTCTTT. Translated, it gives CSARTGGTEAFF.

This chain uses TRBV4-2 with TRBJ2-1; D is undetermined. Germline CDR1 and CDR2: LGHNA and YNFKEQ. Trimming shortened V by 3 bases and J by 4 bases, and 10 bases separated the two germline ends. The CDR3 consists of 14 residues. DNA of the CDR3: TGTGCCAGCAGCCAGCCAAACATGTACAATGAGCAGTTCTTC. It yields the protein CASSQPNMYNEQFF.

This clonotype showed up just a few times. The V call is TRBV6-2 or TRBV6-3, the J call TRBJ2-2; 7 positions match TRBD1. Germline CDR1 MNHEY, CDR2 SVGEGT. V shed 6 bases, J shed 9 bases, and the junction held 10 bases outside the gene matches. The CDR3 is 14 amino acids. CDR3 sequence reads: CASRPDRVWRELFF. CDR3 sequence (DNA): TGTGCCAGCAGGCCCGACAGGGTTTGGCGGGAGCTGTTTTTT.

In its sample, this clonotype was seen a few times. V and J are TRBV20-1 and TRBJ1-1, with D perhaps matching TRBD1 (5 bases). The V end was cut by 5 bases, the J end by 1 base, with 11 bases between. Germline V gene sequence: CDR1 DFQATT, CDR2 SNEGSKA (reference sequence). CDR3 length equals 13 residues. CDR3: CSADGAGNTEAFF. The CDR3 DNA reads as TGCAGTGCTGATGGGGCGGGGAACACTGAAGCTTTCTTT.

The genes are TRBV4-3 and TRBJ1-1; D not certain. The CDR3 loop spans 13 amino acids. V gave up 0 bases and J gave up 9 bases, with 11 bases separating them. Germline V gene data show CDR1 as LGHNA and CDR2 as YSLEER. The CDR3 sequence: CASSQDHGRQAFF. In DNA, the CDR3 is TGCGCCAGCAGCCAAGATCATGGGAGACAAGCTTTCTTT.

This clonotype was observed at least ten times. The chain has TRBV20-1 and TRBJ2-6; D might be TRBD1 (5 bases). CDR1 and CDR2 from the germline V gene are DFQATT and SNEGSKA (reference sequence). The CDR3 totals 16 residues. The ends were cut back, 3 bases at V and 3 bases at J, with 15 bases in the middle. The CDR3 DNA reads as TGCAGTGCTAGCATGTCCAGGGTATATGGGGCCAACGTCCTGACTTTC. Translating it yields CSASMSRVYGANVLTF.

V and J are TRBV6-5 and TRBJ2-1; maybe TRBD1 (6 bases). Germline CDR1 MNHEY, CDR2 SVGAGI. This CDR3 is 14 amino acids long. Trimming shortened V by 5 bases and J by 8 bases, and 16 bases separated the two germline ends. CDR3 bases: TGTGCCAGCAGTAGTGCGTTTGGGGGCCATGAGCAGTTCTTC. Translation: CASSSAFGGHEQFF.

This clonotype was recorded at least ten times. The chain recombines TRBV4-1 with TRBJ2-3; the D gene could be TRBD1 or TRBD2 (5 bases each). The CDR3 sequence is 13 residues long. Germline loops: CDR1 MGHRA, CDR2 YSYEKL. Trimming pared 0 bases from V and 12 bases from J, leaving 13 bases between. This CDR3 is CASSQDRQGVQYF. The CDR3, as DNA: TGCGCCAGCAGCCAAGATCGTCAGGGAGTTCAGTATTTT.

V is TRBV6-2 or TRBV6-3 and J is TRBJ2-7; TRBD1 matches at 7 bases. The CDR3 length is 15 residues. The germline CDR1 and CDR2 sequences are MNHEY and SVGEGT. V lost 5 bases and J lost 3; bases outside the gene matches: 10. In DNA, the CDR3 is TGTGCCAGCAGTCCCCGGGACAGAGATGACTACGAGCAGTACTTC. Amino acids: CASSPRDRDDYEQYF.

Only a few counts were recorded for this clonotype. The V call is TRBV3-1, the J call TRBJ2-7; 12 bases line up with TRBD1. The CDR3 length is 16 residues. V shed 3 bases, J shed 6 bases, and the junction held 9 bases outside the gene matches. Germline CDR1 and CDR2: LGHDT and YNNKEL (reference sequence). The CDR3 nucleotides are TGTGCCAGCAGCCATAACCCGGGACAGGGGGCGCGCGAGCAGTACTTC. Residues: CASSHNPGQGAREQYF.

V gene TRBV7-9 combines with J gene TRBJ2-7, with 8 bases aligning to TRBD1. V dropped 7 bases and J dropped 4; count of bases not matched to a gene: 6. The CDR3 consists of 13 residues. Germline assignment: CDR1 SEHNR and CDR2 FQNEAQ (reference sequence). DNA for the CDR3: TGTGCCAGCACCCGGACAGGGATGTACGAGCAGTACTTC. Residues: CASTRTGMYEQYF.

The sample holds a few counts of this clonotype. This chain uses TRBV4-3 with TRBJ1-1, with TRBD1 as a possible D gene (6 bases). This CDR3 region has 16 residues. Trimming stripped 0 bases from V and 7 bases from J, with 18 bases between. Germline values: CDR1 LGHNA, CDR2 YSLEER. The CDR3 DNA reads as TGCGCCAGCAGCCAAGATGGGTTCGGGGGCTCGGGTGAAGCTTTCTTT. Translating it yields CASSQDGFGGSGEAFF.

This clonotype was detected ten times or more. The CDR3 coding sequence is TGTGCCAGCAGTGAGGGGGCCACCGGGGAGCTGTTTTTT. It codes for CASSEGATGELFF. The chain is built from TRBV6-4 and TRBJ2-2, with D perhaps TRBD1 (6 bases). The V gene lost 3 bases and the J gene lost 4 bases, with 6 bases spanning the gap. The CDR3 totals 13 residues. The germline CDR1 and CDR2 sequences are MRHNA and SNTAGT.

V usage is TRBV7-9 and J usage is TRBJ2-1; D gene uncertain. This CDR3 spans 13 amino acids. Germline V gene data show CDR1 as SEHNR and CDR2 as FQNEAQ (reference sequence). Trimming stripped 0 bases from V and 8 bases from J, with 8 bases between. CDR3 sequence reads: CASSLALEHEQFF. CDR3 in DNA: TGTGCCAGCAGCTTAGCGTTGGAACATGAGCAGTTCTTC. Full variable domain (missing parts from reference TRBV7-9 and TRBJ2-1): DTGVSQNPRHKITKRGQNVTFRCDPISEHNRLYWYRQTLGQGPEFLTYFQNEAQLEKSRLLSDRFSAERPKGSFSTLEIQRTEQGDSAMYLCASSLALEHEQFFGPGTRLTVL.

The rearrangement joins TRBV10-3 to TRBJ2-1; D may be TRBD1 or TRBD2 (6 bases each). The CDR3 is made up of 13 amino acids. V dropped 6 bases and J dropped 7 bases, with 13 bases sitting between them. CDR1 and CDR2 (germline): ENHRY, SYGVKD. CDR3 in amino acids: CAIRGEGGNEQFF. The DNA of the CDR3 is TGTGCCATCAGGGGCGAGGGGGGAAATGAGCAGTTCTTC.

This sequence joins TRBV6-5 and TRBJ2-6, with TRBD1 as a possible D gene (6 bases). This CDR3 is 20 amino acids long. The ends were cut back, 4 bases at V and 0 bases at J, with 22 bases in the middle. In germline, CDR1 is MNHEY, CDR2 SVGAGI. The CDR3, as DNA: TGTGCCAGCAGTTTCAGTAGACCCTCGACAGGAAGCTCTGGGGCCAACGTCCTGACTTTC. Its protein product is CASSFSRPSTGSSGANVLTF.

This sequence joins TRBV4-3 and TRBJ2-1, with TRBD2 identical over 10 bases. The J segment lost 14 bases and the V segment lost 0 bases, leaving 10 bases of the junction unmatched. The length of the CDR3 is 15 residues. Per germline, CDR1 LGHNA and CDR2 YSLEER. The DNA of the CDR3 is TGCGCCAGCAGCCAAGAAGCCCTAGCGGGGGTGACAAAGTTCTTC. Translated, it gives CASSQEALAGVTKFF.

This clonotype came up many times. The CDR3 protein is CASSVEGTGGLGEQFF. The CDR3 bases are TGCGCCAGCAGCGTGGAGGGGACAGGGGGCTTAGGGGAGCAGTTCTTC. This chain connects TRBV5-1 to TRBJ2-1; 12 nucleotides align to TRBD1. CDR3 length equals 16 residues. The germline CDR1 and CDR2 sequences are SGHRS and YFSETQ. V shed 4 bases and J 10 bases; nucleotides not matched to a gene: 12.

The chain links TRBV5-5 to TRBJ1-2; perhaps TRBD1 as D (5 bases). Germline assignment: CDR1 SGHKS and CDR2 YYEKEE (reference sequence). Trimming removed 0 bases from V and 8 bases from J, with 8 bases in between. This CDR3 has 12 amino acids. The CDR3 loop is CASSLGGVGYTF. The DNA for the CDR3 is TGTGCCAGCAGCTTGGGAGGGGTCGGCTACACCTTC.

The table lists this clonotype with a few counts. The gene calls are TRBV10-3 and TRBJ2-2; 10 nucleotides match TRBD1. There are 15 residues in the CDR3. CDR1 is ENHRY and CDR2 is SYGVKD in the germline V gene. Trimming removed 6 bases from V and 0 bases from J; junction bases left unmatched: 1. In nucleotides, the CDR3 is TGTGCCATCAGGGGACAGGGGACGAACACCGGGGAGCTGTTTTTT. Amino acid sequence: CAIRGQGTNTGELFF.